This T cell receptor (beta chain) derives from a study of blood T cells in healthy people across ages (dated by TCRdb to the mid-2010s). About the investigation overall: In model experiments, template switching captured roughly one uniquely barcoded TCR beta cDNA molecule for every two T cells. To avoid experimental bias, donors of different ages were randomly spread across the sequencing lanes. Using deep sequencing normalized with unique cDNA molecular identifiers, the study measured how TCR beta repertoire diversity changes with age. The study analyzed two additional independent replicas of 1 million unique cDNA reads from the same blood draw for two donors, one aged 18 to 30 and one aged 80 or older. The donors were divided into four age groups: young (average around 17 years), middle-aged (almost 40), aged (about 56) and long-lived (more than 75).

Receptor libraries were prepared by 5' RACE. The run used an Illumina HiSeq 2500. A second roughly 7 to 11 cycle PCR used a sample-barcoded 5' primer and a J-beta primer mix. Each TCR beta cDNA molecule received a unique molecular identifier from a template-switch 5' adaptor carrying 12 random nucleotides. Each sample yielded at least 3 million CDR3-containing paired-end reads. First-strand cDNA synthesis was performed from all RNA using the Mint cDNA synthesis kit, with priming by a TRBC-specific oligonucleotide. Following uracil-DNA glycosylase treatment, a first 18-cycle PCR with universal primers M1SS and BC2_uni_R was performed on all cDNA. For the original study's pipeline: Normalization of each sample was performed by random selection of 1 million high-quality reads, each carrying a distinct molecular identifier. Instead of being binned into consensus sequences, reads that shared molecular identifiers were thrown out. MiTCR, with a Q25 quality threshold and the strictest error-elimination algorithm, was used for CDR3 identification, clonotype clustering and error correction. Lower-bound total TCR beta diversity was estimated with a nonparametric unseen species model using Euler transformation. Using fastp at Q25 and MiXCR, TCRdb reprocessed the public reads and kept productive beta chains. All rows with the same CDR3 protein become a single entry with the most common DNA and genes. The V and J calls come from TCRdb's annotation, not from the publication. This sample lists 800,000 to 900,000 distinct CDR3 sequences; approximately 67% were detected once. The biggest ten clones account for around a quarter of the sample.

In regard to this clonotype: It lacks a known antigen. No qualities accompany the bases; no much larger clone lies one base away.

Findings and caveats that apply to the study as a whole: The percentage of naive T cells measured by flow cytometry correlated strongly with observed TCR beta diversity. The CMV infection status of donors was not known, potentially confounding age-related changes in expanded clonotypes. Compared with the aged group, the long-lived group had more naive CD4+ T cells, fewer expanded clones and increased TCR diversity, a pattern suggesting age selection. Bulk unsorted PBMC profiling prevented conclusive comparison of naive and antigen-experienced compartments. Estimates of total diversity from one million sequenced T cells were regarded as lower bounds and underestimates. Observed TCR beta diversity per million T cells fell roughly linearly with age, and a significant reduction was already apparent by age roughly 41.

The approximately 39 donors, aged about 6 to 95 years, were systemically healthy Caucasian individuals from Russia. About 9.1 milliliters of peripheral blood were collected from each donor into EDTA-treated Vacutainer tubes. Ficoll-Paque density-gradient centrifugation was used to isolate PBMCs, with at least 6.5 million per sample. Total RNA, at least 5 micrograms per sample, was extracted from PBMCs with Trizol reagent. For every donor, flow cytometry on a PBMC aliquot measured the percentage of naive CD45RAhigh/CD27high T cells. The material sequenced was blood. The sequence was collected from a man aged 25-45 years in good health.

The nucleotides read TGTGCCAGCAGCCGGACAGGGCGTATAGATACGCAGTATTTT. This yields the protein CASSRTGRIDTQYF. This chain is built from TRBV11-2 and TRBJ2-3, and 8 bases in between align with TRBD1. The germline V gene gives CDR1 as SGHAT and CDR2 as FQNNGV. V is trimmed back by 5 bases and J by 5 bases, and the junction contains 6 bases that no gene match accounts for. Counted from cysteine to phenylalanine, this CDR3 has 14 amino acids. CDR3 DNA only is kept here, 42 bases in frame from base 1.